Listed below are T cell receptor beta chains from one sample, sequenced in a study of shared clonotypes between healthy human individuals. This table comes from immunoSEQ multiplex PCR, and its TCRdb copy is limited to in-frame clones, with some not included. Of around 1 million clones in the sample, approximately 80% are singletons; the top ten hold approximately 1.5%. The sample consisted of memory CD4+ T cells sorted from blood. The source of these receptors is a young man in good health. The CDR3 runs from the conserved cysteine through the conserved F or W. The D gene is left open where the match is weak. The size entry is marked missing in some rows and otherwise reads once, few, many or a size class.

length	V	size	D	J	CDR3	DNA
14	TRBV5-1	.	.	TRBJ2-5	CASSLGGSEETQYF	TGCGCCAGCAGCTTGGGGGGATCTGAAGAGACCCAGTACTTC
14	TRBV4-1	.	TRBD1	TRBJ2-2	CASSQGDRSGELFF	TGCGCCAGCAGCCAGGGGGACAGGTCCGGGGAGCTGTTTTTT
15	TRBV14	once	.	TRBJ2-7	CASSSPLGVGYEQYF	TGTGCCAGCAGTTCCCCCTTGGGGGTGGGCTACGAGCAGTACTTC
14	TRBV10-3	.	.	TRBJ1-5	CAIRGGREGQPQHF	TGTGCCATCAGAGGGGGTAGGGAGGGTCAGCCCCAGCATTTT
13	TRBV29-1	.	.	TRBJ1-5	CSVRGGSNQPQHF	TGCAGCGTTCGGGGCGGGAGCAATCAGCCCCAGCATTTT
13	TRBV29-1	.	TRBD1	TRBJ2-1	CSVSQGYYNEQFF	TGCAGCGTATCACAGGGGTACTACAATGAGCAGTTCTTC
12	TRBV10-1	.	.	TRBJ1-6	CASSGRGSPLHF	TGCGCCAGCTCCGGGAGGGGTTCACCCCTCCACTTT
15	TRBV10-3	once	.	TRBJ1-6	CAISDGSLHHSPLHF	TGTGCCATCAGTGATGGGAGTTTACACCATTCACCCCTCCACTTT
16	TRBV9	.	.	TRBJ1-3	CASSFTGRNPGNTIYF	TGTGCCAGCAGCTTCACAGGGAGAAACCCTGGAAACACCATATATTTT
14	TRBV28	.	.	TRBJ1-2	CASRPGAPNYGYTF	TGTGCCAGCAGGCCCGGGGCCCCTAACTATGGCTACACCTTC
15	TRBV5-1	.	.	TRBJ1-1	CASSLVWGANAEAFF	TGCGCCAGCAGCTTGGTTTGGGGGGCGAACGCTGAAGCTTTCTTT
12	TRBV9	.	.	TRBJ1-1	CASSLGNTEAFF	TGTGCCAGCAGCCTAGGGAACACTGAAGCTTTCTTT
13	TRBV25-1	.	.	TRBJ2-5	CASWGPFSETQYF	TGTGCCAGCTGGGGCCCGTTTTCAGAGACCCAGTACTTC
14	TRBV6-5	.	.	TRBJ1-6	CASRTRQYNSPLHF	TGTGCCAGCAGAACCAGACAGTATAATTCACCCCTCCACTTT
13	TRBV7-9	.	.	TRBJ1-2	CASSFLLNYGYTF	TGTGCCAGCAGCTTTTTACTGAACTATGGCTACACCTTC
11	TRBV20-1	.	.	TRBJ2-6	CSAIGANVLTF	TGCAGTGCTATTGGGGCCAACGTCCTGACTTTC
14	TRBV18	.	.	TRBJ2-7	CASSRGRSSGEQYF	TGTGCCAGCTCACGGGGGAGATCGAGTGGCGAGCAGTACTTC
21	TRBV4-2	.	TRBD2	TRBJ2-3	CASSQDYHGGTSGTSTDTQYF	TGTGCCAGCAGCCAAGATTATCACGGGGGGACCTCAGGCACTAGCACAGATACGCAGTATTTT
14	TRBV7-2	.	TRBD1	TRBJ2-7	CASSLDWDREKKYF	TGTGCCAGCAGCTTAGATTGGGACAGGGAAAAGAAGTACTTC
14	TRBV6-1	.	TRBD2	TRBJ2-7	CASSRAGAMGEQYF	TGTGCCAGCAGTCGAGCGGGAGCTATGGGCGAGCAGTACTTC
13	TRBV28	.	.	TRBJ2-7	CASRDSRRYEQYF	TGTGCCAGCAGAGACAGCCGAAGATACGAGCAGTACTTC
15	TRBV6-5	.	.	TRBJ2-3	CASSYSNGGTDTQYF	TGTGCCAGCAGTTACTCGAACGGGGGCACAGATACGCAGTATTTT
15	TRBV4-1	.	.	TRBJ2-3	CASSQDEKGPDTQYF	TGCGCCAGCAGCCAAGACGAGAAGGGGCCAGATACGCAGTATTTT
11	TRBV20-1	.	.	TRBJ2-5	CSANGKETQYF	TGCAGTGCTAACGGGAAAGAGACCCAGTACTTC
13	TRBV5-6	.	.	TRBJ1-5	CASSFDRTQPQHF	TGTGCCAGCAGCTTTGACCGAACACAGCCCCAGCATTTT
13	TRBV7-2	once	TRBD2	TRBJ2-7	CASSLAGGYEQYF	TGTGCCAGCAGCTTAGCCGGGGGGTACGAGCAGTACTTC
15	TRBV6-5	.	.	TRBJ1-2	CASSPVGGAAYGYTF	TGTGCCAGCAGCCCCGTCGGCGGGGCAGCTTATGGCTACACCTTC
12	TRBV2	many	.	TRBJ2-1	CASRYTFNEQFF	TGTGCCAGCAGATATACCTTTAATGAGCAGTTCTTC
19	TRBV7-2	.	TRBD2	TRBJ2-4	CASSPTPLGGGAVKNIQYF	TGTGCCAGCAGCCCAACCCCATTAGGCGGGGGGGCGGTCAAAAACATTCAGTACTTC
15	TRBV7-2	.	.	TRBJ2-1	CASRIRESYYNEQFF	TGTGCCAGCAGGATCCGGGAGTCCTATTACAATGAGCAGTTCTTC
19	TRBV15	.	TRBD2	TRBJ2-1	CATSRDRGSGRSYHNEQFF	TGTGCCACCAGCAGAGATCGAGGTAGCGGGAGGTCTTACCACAATGAGCAGTTCTTC
15	TRBV19	.	.	TRBJ1-4	CASSQPGTRNEKLFF	TGTGCCAGTAGTCAACCCGGGACGAGGAATGAAAAACTGTTTTTT
14	TRBV6-5	once	TRBD1	TRBJ2-1	CASSRGQGANEQFF	TGTGCCAGCAGCCGAGGACAGGGAGCAAATGAGCAGTTCTTC
14	TRBV6-6	.	TRBD1	TRBJ1-5	CASTKTGEGQPQHF	TGTGCCAGCACAAAGACAGGGGAAGGTCAGCCCCAGCATTTT